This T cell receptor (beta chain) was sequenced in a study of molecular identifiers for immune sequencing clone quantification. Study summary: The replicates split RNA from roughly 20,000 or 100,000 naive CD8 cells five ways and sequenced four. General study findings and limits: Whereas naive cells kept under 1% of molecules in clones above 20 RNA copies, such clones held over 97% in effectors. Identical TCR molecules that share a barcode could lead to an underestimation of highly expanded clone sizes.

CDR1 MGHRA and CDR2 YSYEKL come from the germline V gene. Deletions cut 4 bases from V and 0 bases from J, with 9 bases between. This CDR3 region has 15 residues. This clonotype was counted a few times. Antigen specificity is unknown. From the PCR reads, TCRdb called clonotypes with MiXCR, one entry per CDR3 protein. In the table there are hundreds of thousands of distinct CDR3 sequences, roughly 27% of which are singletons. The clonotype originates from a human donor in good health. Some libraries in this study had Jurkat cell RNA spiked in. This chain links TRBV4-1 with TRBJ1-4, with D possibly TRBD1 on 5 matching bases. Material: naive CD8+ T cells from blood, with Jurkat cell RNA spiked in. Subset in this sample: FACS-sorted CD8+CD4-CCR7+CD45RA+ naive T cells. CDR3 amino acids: CASSRSGPTNEKLFF. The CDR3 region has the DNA TGCGCCAGCAGCCGGTCGGGACCAACTAATGAAAAACTGTTTTTT.